Below, 29 T cell receptor beta chains from the same sample are listed, as sequenced in a study of cytomegalovirus exposure and HLA in healthy donors. PCR was performed using 60 Vbeta and 13 Jbeta primers. Profiling relied on immunoSEQ multiplex PCR, and the TCRdb table lists in-frame clones only, not all of them. Found here are 200,000 to 250,000 clones, approximately 80% of them singletons; the top ten hold approximately 0.5%. The sample taken for sequencing was PBMCs. These receptors were collected from a woman in her forties in good health and CMV-seronegative.

This clone was picked up a small number of times. This chain uses TRBV5-6 with TRBJ2-7, with 8 positions matching TRBD1. This CDR3 contains 15 residues. Germline CDR1 reads SGHDT; CDR2 reads YYEEEE. Losses at the gene ends were 3 bases for V and 2 bases for J; bases not matched to a gene: 7. The CDR3 sequence: CASSSVLQGAYEQYF. The CDR3 region has the DNA TGTGCCAGCAGCTCGGTCCTACAGGGGGCCTACGAGCAGTACTTC.

The rearrangement links TRBV15 to TRBJ1-2, with D maybe TRBD1 (6 bases). CDR1 and CDR2 (germline): LNHNV, YYDKDF (reference sequence). Trimming removed 0 bases at V and 4 bases at J, with 12 bases between. The CDR3 spans 15 residues. The CDR3 protein is CATSRETGLLYGYTF. CDR3 coding DNA: TGTGCCACCAGCAGAGAAACAGGGCTCCTCTATGGCTACACCTTC.

V gene TRBV19 combines with J gene TRBJ1-5; possibly TRBD1 for D (5 bases). This CDR3 region has 15 residues. V was pared by 6 bases and J by 2 bases, with 14 bases between. The V gene's germline CDR1 is LNHDA and CDR2 SQIVND (reference sequence). CDR3 DNA: TGTGCCAGTAGCGGGGGGGGGTACGGCAATCAGCCCCAGCATTTT. It encodes CASSGGGYGNQPQHF.

The CDR3 sequence is CAISGGQGLYEQYF. The CDR3 DNA reads TGTGCCATCAGTGGGGGACAGGGTCTGTACGAGCAGTACTTC. The J gene is TRBJ2-7, the V gene TRBV10-3; 9 bases are a match to TRBD1. CDR1 is ENHRY and CDR2 is SYGVKD in the germline V gene. CDR3 size: 14 residues. V shed 4 bases, J shed 4 bases, and the junction held 5 bases outside the gene matches.

This clone came up a few times. The chain's CDR3 is CASSLGTEQYF. As DNA, the CDR3 is TGCGCCAGCAGCTTGGGGACAGAGCAGTACTTC. The chain is built from TRBV5-1 and TRBJ2-7; TRBD1 might be the D (5 bases). Germline CDR1 and CDR2: SGHRS and YFSETQ. The CDR3 has 11 residues. V was clipped by 0 bases and J by 7 bases, with 5 bases between them.

This clone was counted a few times. CDR3 in amino acids: CASSLTGDEQYF. CDR3 sequence (DNA): TGCGCCAGCAGCTTGACAGGGGACGAGCAGTACTTC. The V call is TRBV5-1, the J call TRBJ2-7, with 7 positions matching TRBD1. Germline CDR1 is SGHRS and CDR2 is YFSETQ. This CDR3 is 12 amino acids long. Trimming at V came to 1 base and at J to 5 bases, leaving 0 bases not matched to a gene.

V usage is TRBV10-3 and J usage is TRBJ2-2; 8 bases fit TRBD1. The CDR3 loop spans 16 amino acids. Looked up from germline, CDR1 is ENHRY and CDR2 is SYGVKD. V lost 8 bases to trimming and J lost 3 bases; unmatched junction nucleotides: 11. For the CDR3, the DNA is TGTGCCATCGGAACAGGGGGTCACGGGGACACCGGGGAGCTGTTTTTT. Residues: CAIGTGGHGDTGELFF.

The rearrangement joins TRBV30 to TRBJ1-4; the match to TRBD1 covers 7 bases. CDR3 length: 14 amino acids. Losses at the gene ends were 0 bases for V and 5 bases for J; bases not matched to a gene: 3. The germline V gene encodes CDR1 GTSNPN and CDR2 SVGIG (reference sequence). CDR3 sequence (DNA): TGTGCCTGGAGTGTACAGACAGGGAATGAAAAACTGTTTTTT. Protein sequence: CAWSVQTGNEKLFF.

The chain has TRBV7-2 and TRBJ2-5; tentatively, D is TRBD1 (7 bases). This CDR3 has 15 residues. The germline V gene has CDR1 SGHTA and CDR2 FQGNSA. V lost 5 bases, J lost 1 base, and 14 bases lay in between. This CDR3 is CASSLTGDSQETQYF. CDR3 sequence (DNA): TGTGCCAGCAGCCTGACGGGGGACAGCCAAGAGACCCAGTACTTC.

The rearrangement links TRBV5-6 to TRBJ1-1, with D possibly being TRBD1 (6 bases). The germline V gene has CDR1 SGHDT and CDR2 YYEEEE. This CDR3 is built from 16 residues. Trimming stripped 4 bases from V and 4 bases from J, with 20 bases between. The CDR3 DNA reads as TGTGCCAGCAGCCGAGGGGGAGCCCTTACCTTCACTGAAGCTTTCTTT. This translates into CASSRGGALTFTEAFF.

The J gene is TRBJ2-2, the V gene TRBV7-9; tentative D call: TRBD2 (5 bases). Trimming shortened V by 0 bases and J by 5 bases, and 13 bases separated the two germline ends. Germline loops: CDR1 SEHNR, CDR2 FQNEAQ (reference sequence). The CDR3 is 16 amino acids. The CDR3 nucleotides are TGTGCCAGCAGCTTAGCAGGCGACTACATAACCGGGGAGCTGTTTTTT. Translating gives CASSLAGDYITGELFF. The full variable domain, its missing parts supplied by reference TRBV7-9 and TRBJ2-2, is DTGVSQNPRHKITKRGQNVTFRCDPISEHNRLYWYRQTLGQGPEFLTYFQNEAQLEKSRLLSDRFSAERPKGSFSTLEIQRTEQGDSAMYLCASSLAGDYITGELFFGEGSRLTVL.

The rearrangement uses TRBV4-2 and TRBJ2-5, with TRBD1 matching 10 bases. Unmatched junction bases numbered 2, after V lost 0 bases and J lost 4 bases. This CDR3 region has 15 residues. Germline values: CDR1 LGHNA, CDR2 YNFKEQ. Here the CDR3 reads CASSQEDRGGETQYF. CDR3 DNA sequence: TGTGCCAGCAGCCAAGAGGACAGGGGGGGAGAGACCCAGTACTTC.

The chain uses TRBV13 and TRBJ1-1, with 12 bases fitting TRBD1. V shed 4 bases, J shed 6 bases, and the junction held 3 bases outside the gene matches. Germline V gene data show CDR1 as PRHDT and CDR2 as FYEKMQ (reference sequence). This CDR3 has 14 residues. CDR3 coding DNA: TGTGCCAGCAGCTGGGGACAGGGGGCTGCTGAAGCTTTCTTT. As protein: CASSWGQGAAEAFF.

CDR3 coding DNA: TGTGCCAGCGCCCTTCGGGGGGGCTACGAGCAGTACTTC. Its translation: CASALRGGYEQYF. J is TRBJ2-7 and V is TRBV27; 8 bases are a match to TRBD2. Trimming cost V 8 bases and J 3 bases; bases outside gene matches: 6. This CDR3 contains 13 residues. Looked up from germline, CDR1 is MNHEY and CDR2 is SMNVEV (reference sequence).

The chain couples TRBV6-6 to TRBJ1-5; D is ambiguous. The CDR3 consists of 15 residues. The germline V gene has CDR1 MNHNY and CDR2 SVGAGI (reference sequence). V dropped 2 bases and J dropped 0 bases, with 8 bases sitting between them. In DNA, the CDR3 is TGTGCCAGCAGTTACGTCAGCGATAGCAATCAGCCCCAGCATTTT. Translation: CASSYVSDSNQPQHF.

Comments on this clone: The junction and the germline gene differ at one end; a read error may be behind it. The chain carries TRBV7-8 and TRBJ2-7; TRBD2 aligns across 8 bases. The germline CDR1 and CDR2 sequences are SGHVS and FQNEAQ. This CDR3 spans 15 amino acids. The CDR3 DNA follows: TGTGCCAGCAGCCTAGCCGGGCTAGCGGGCCTCGAGCAGTACTTC. Translation: CASSLAGLAGLEQYF.

The V and J genes are TRBV6-6 and TRBJ2-2, with a possible D match to TRBD2 (6 bases). Germline CDR1 and CDR2: MNHNY and SVGAGI (reference sequence). Trimming took 0 bases from V and 6 from J, leaving 14 bases between them. The length of the CDR3 is 16 residues. DNA for the CDR3: TGTGCCAGCAGTTACTCGGGCGGGGCACGTGCCGGGGAGCTGTTTTTT. Translated, it gives CASSYSGGARAGELFF.

V usage is TRBV5-1 and J usage is TRBJ1-1; TRBD1 might be the D (5 bases). In germline, CDR1 is SGHRS, CDR2 YFSETQ. The CDR3 consists of 14 residues. Trimming cost V 0 bases and J 3 bases, with 9 bases left between them. The CDR3, as DNA: TGCGCCAGCAGCTTGGAGACAGCCCACACTGAAGCTTTCTTT. Translation: CASSLETAHTEAFF. The whole variable domain, remainder taken from reference TRBV5-1 and TRBJ1-1, is KAGVTQTPRYLIKTRGQQVTLSCSPISGHRSVSWYQQTPGQGLQFLFEYFSETQRNKGNFPGRFSGRQFSNSRSEMNVSTLELGDSALYLCASSLETAHTEAFFGQGTRLTVV.

The CDR3: CASSSLGDTQYF. In DNA, the CDR3 is TGTGCCAGCAGCTCCCTCGGGGATACGCAGTATTTT. This sequence joins TRBV9 and TRBJ2-3; no firm D call. Germline V gene data show CDR1 as SGDLS and CDR2 as YYNGEE. The V end lost 4 bases, the J end lost 6 bases, and 9 bases lay between the germline ends. CDR3 length: 12 amino acids.

DNA for the CDR3: TGTGCCAGCTCACCATTCCAGGGGGCTAGGGATGAGCAGTTCTTC. Its protein product is CASSPFQGARDEQFF. This sequence joins TRBV18 and TRBJ2-1; 8 nucleotides line up with TRBD1. J was trimmed by 8 bases and V by 2 bases; bases with no gene match: 8. Per germline, CDR1 KGHSH and CDR2 LQKENI. The CDR3 contains 15 residues.

CDR3 region: CAWSLSPTGGQETQYF. The DNA of the CDR3 is TGTGCCTGGAGCCTGTCGCCCACCGGGGGCCAAGAGACCCAGTACTTC. V gene TRBV30 combines with J gene TRBJ2-5, with D possibly matching TRBD2 (6 bases). The germline CDR1 and CDR2 sequences are GTSNPN and SVGIG (reference sequence). The CDR3 length is 16 residues. Trimming removed 3 bases at V and 1 base at J, with 18 bases between.

The chain joins TRBV5-1 to TRBJ1-1; TRBD1 matches at 8 bases. CDR3 length: 16 amino acids. Per germline, CDR1 SGHRS and CDR2 YFSETQ. The trim removed 0 bases at V and 0 bases at J, leaving 4 bases unmatched. The CDR3 DNA sequence: TGCGCCAGCAGCTTGGAGGTGGGACAGGTGAACACTGAAGCTTTCTTT. This codes for CASSLEVGQVNTEAFF.

This chain connects TRBV7-2 to TRBJ2-7; D might be TRBD1 (7 bases). The length of the CDR3 is 15 residues. Germline lookup yields CDR1 SGHTA and CDR2 FQGNSA. Trimming removed 4 bases at V and 3 bases at J, with 16 bases between. The CDR3 coding sequence is TGTGCCAGCAGCTCCCAGGGGGGCCGAGACTACGAGCAGTACTTC. Translation: CASSSQGGRDYEQYF.

CDR3 region: CASSLQGNSPLHF. CDR3 DNA: TGTGCCAGCAGCCTTCAGGGTAATTCACCCCTCCACTTT. This chain connects TRBV14 to TRBJ1-6; a weak D match, TRBD1 (5 bases). V dropped 4 bases and J dropped 6 bases, with 7 bases sitting between them. This CDR3 is built from 13 residues. Germline V gene data show CDR1 as SGHDN and CDR2 as FVKESK.

V and J are TRBV19 and TRBJ1-1; 12 positions match TRBD1. CDR1 LNHDA and CDR2 SQIVND come from the germline V gene (reference sequence). Trimming at V came to 10 bases and at J to 4 bases, leaving 10 bases not matched to a gene. This CDR3 is 15 amino acids long. CDR3 nucleotides: TGTGCCACCCGGGACAGGGGGCTCTCGGGCACTGAAGCTTTCTTT. Translated: CATRDRGLSGTEAFF. The full variable domain, rest sourced from reference TRBV19 and TRBJ1-1, is DGGITQSPKYLFRKEGQNVTLSCEQNLNHDAMYWYRQDPGQGLRLIYYSQIVNDFQKGDIAEGYSVSREKKESFPLTVTSAQKNPTAFYLCATRDRGLSGTEAFFGQGTRLTVV.

The count of this clone is one. The V gene is TRBV7-3, the J gene TRBJ2-3; 8 bases fit TRBD2. V lost 0 bases to trimming and J lost 4 bases; unmatched junction nucleotides: 9. Germline loops: CDR1 SGHTA, CDR2 FQGTGA. This CDR3 region has 17 residues. The CDR3 DNA sequence: TGTGCCAGCAGCTTAACTAGCGGGGACGTTCTGGCAGATACGCAGTATTTT. Protein sequence: CASSLTSGDVLADTQYF.

The chain combines TRBV5-1 with TRBJ2-2; 10 nucleotides match TRBD2. CDR1 is SGHRS and CDR2 is YFSETQ in the germline V gene. The CDR3 spans 17 residues. Germline trimming cut 2 bases from V and 5 bases from J; bases unmatched to any gene: 9. CDR3 DNA sequence: TGCGCCAGCAGCTTTCGGTCCAGCGGGGGGGCAACCGGGGAGCTGTTTTTT. Its protein is CASSFRSSGGATGELFF.

V gene TRBV28 combines with J gene TRBJ1-2; 10 bases fit TRBD1. The length of the CDR3 is 17 residues. Germline V gene sequence: CDR1 MDHEN, CDR2 SYDVKM. After removal of 3 bases from V and 4 bases from J, the junction contained 11 bases not matched to a gene. The CDR3 sequence: CASSFPPRDRGRYGYTF. The CDR3, as DNA: TGTGCCAGCAGTTTCCCCCCCCGGGACAGGGGCCGCTATGGCTACACCTTC.

This clone was detected only a few times. This chain links TRBV21-1 with TRBJ2-6; the table's D call TRBD1 went unverified against the DNA. TRBV21-1 is designated a pseudogene. The CDR3 consists of 20 residues. The CDR3 coding sequence is TGTGCCAGCAGCAAATGGAGGGACAGGACGTCGCGCGCTGGGGCCAACGTCCTGACTTTC. Translated: CASSKWRDRTSRAGANVLTF.